One TCR beta chain is described in this entry. Antigen unknown. TCRdb's table, derived via immunoSEQ multiplex PCR, lists solely in-frame clones and lacks some. The data show roughly 32,000 clones, 80% to 95% seen once. This sample was taken from a study of PD-1 blockade in classical Hodgkin lymphoma. The study, taken as a whole, reports: Newly diagnosed patients were reported to start with lower TCR diversity than healthy donors.

Trimming stripped 6 bases from V and 2 bases from J, with 11 bases between. This CDR3 is 14 amino acids long. Germline V gene sequence: CDR1 MNHEY, CDR2 SVGAGI. Time point in this sample: cycle 4 day 1 (C4D1), after 5 to 7 weeks of nivolumab. Relapse was seen in all patients after autologous stem cell transplantation, and brentuximab vedotin exposure was variable. Magnetic depletion of unwanted cells isolated CD4+ T cells from thawed PBMCs. The sequence was collected from a human donor with classical Hodgkin lymphoma. The chain has TRBV6-5 and TRBJ1-5; D might be TRBD1 (6 bases). Sequences were derived from CD4+ T cells from blood, sampled before the fourth cycle of nivolumab. CDR3 region: CASSRRQGNQPQHF. The CDR3 nucleotides are TGTGCCAGCAGCCGACGACAGGGCAATCAGCCCCAGCATTTT.